This is a list of T cell receptor beta chains from one sample in a study of shared clonotypes between healthy human individuals. Measured with immunoSEQ multiplex PCR; TCRdb has only the in-frame clones, and not every one. Of nearly 2 million clones in the sample, around 96% were seen once. Material for sequencing was naive CD8+ T cells sorted from blood. The source is a young man in good health. The CDR3 runs from the conserved cysteine through the conserved F or W. A D gene is named only where the DNA matches it firmly. Some rows mark clone size as missing; the rest say once, few, many or name a class of expanded clone.

d_call j_call v_call clone_size cdr3_nt cdr3_aa
NA TRBJ2-3 TRBV4-1 NA TGCGCCAGCAGCCAAGGGCCCTCAAGCACAGATACGCAGTATTTT CASSQGPSSTDTQYF
NA TRBJ2-1 TRBV11-2 NA TGTGCCAGCAGCTTAGGCTCCGGCAATGAGCAGTTCTTC CASSLGSGNEQFF
NA TRBJ2-2 TRBV4-3 NA TGCGCCAGCAGCCAAGACTACATCGATGGGGGGCACACCGGGGAGCTGTTTTTT CASSQDYIDGGHTGELFF
NA TRBJ1-5 TRBV5-8 NA TGTGCCAGCAGCTTGGTAAATAGCAATCAGCCCCAGCATTTT CASSLVNSNQPQHF
NA TRBJ2-7 TRBV6-5 NA TGTGCCAGCAGTTACCGGGACTCGGGTGAGCAGTACTTC CASSYRDSGEQYF
TRBD2 TRBJ2-7 TRBV5-1 once TGCGCCAGCAGCCCGATGGGAGGGGTAGTTTACGAGCAGTACTTC CASSPMGGVVYEQYF
NA TRBJ1-2 TRBV6-5 few TGTGCCAGCACTCTTGGATACTATGGCTACACCTTC CASTLGYYGYTF
TRBD1 TRBJ2-7 TRBV7-9 NA TGTGCCAGCACGACAGGGAGCTCCTACGAGCAGTACTTC CASTTGSSYEQYF
TRBD2 TRBJ2-7 TRBV15 NA TGTGCCACCAGCCCAACGTCTGACGGGGGGGTCTACGAGCAGTACTTC CATSPTSDGGVYEQYF
TRBD2 TRBJ2-1 TRBV9 NA TGTGCCAGCAGCGTAGGTTTTGGAGCGGGAGCGGTAAATGAGCAGTTCTTC CASSVGFGAGAVNEQFF
NA TRBJ2-7 TRBV15 NA TGTGCCACCAGTGCTGTTGAGAACTCCTACGAGCAGTACTTC CATSAVENSYEQYF
TRBD1 TRBJ1-5 TRBV2 few TGTGCCAGCAGTGAAGGTGGCCAGGGGGACCAGCCCCAGCATTTT CASSEGGQGDQPQHF
TRBD1 TRBJ1-6 TRBV28 NA TGTGCCAGCAGTTTAGGGGACAGTAATTCACCCCTCCACTTT CASSLGDSNSPLHF
NA TRBJ2-7 TRBV11-2 NA TGTGCCAGCAGCTTCACCGGCTCCTACGAGCAGTACTTC CASSFTGSYEQYF
NA TRBJ2-4 TRBV28 NA TGTGCCAGCAGTTTAAGGGGGGGCGGGAGAATTCAGTACTTC CASSLRGGGRIQYF
TRBD2 TRBJ2-7 TRBV29-1 once TGCAGCGTGCCCGGGACTAGCGGGGTCGACGAGCAGTACTTC CSVPGTSGVDEQYF
NA TRBJ1-1 TRBV6-6 NA TGTGCCAGCGGCCTGGGCATGAACACTGAAGCTTTCTTT CASGLGMNTEAFF
TRBD2 TRBJ2-2 TRBV5-1 NA TGCGCCAGCAGGCGTACCATAGCGGGAGGGACCACCGGGGAGCTGTTTTTT CASRRTIAGGTTGELFF
NA TRBJ2-1 TRBV11-2 NA TGTGCCAGCAGCTTAGAACAGTACAATGAGCAGTTCTTC CASSLEQYNEQFF
NA TRBJ1-4 TRBV27 NA TGTGCCAGCAGTCCCGCGGGACTGACTAATGAAAAACTGTTTTTT CASSPAGLTNEKLFF
TRBD1 TRBJ2-7 TRBV4-1 NA TGCGCCAGCAGCCAAGAGTCCGGGACAGGGGCGTACGAGCAGTACTTC CASSQESGTGAYEQYF
NA TRBJ1-2 TRBV5-6 NA TGTGCCAGCAGCTTGTCAGGGGAACTAAGGAGGGGCTACACCTTC CASSLSGELRRGYTF
TRBD2 TRBJ2-3 TRBV5-4 NA TGTGCCAGCAGCCTGGGACTAGGAGCCCCAGATACGCAGTATTTT CASSLGLGAPDTQYF
NA TRBJ2-2 TRBV19 NA TGTGCCAGTAGTATCGGACTAAACACCGGGGAGCTGTTTTTT CASSIGLNTGELFF
NA TRBJ1-4 TRBV5-6 once TGTGCCAGCAGCCCGGACGGTGAAAAACTGTTTTTT CASSPDGEKLFF
NA TRBJ2-7 TRBV7-9 NA TGTGCCAGCAGCTTAGCGCAAGGGGGCTCCTACGAGCAGTACTTC CASSLAQGGSYEQYF
TRBD1 TRBJ2-7 TRBV7-9 few TGTGCCAGCAGCCCCCCGACAGGGCCGAGCTCCTACGAGCAGTACTTC CASSPPTGPSSYEQYF
TRBD2 TRBJ2-5 TRBV6-5 NA TGTGCCAGCAGTCAATGGACTAGCGGGGAGACCCAGTACTTC CASSQWTSGETQYF
NA TRBJ2-7 TRBV29-1 NA TGCAGCGTTCATGGGTTCGAGGGGGGCGGCCACGAGCAGTACTTC CSVHGFEGGGHEQYF
NA TRBJ2-5 TRBV7-8 NA TGTGCCAGCCTTGGAGCGGGCTCGCCTTTAGAGACCCAGTACTTC CASLGAGSPLETQYF
NA TRBJ2-1 TRBV13 NA TGTGCCAGCAGCTTAGGACTAGATTCTTACAATGAGCAGTTCTTC CASSLGLDSYNEQFF
NA TRBJ1-1 TRBV4-3 NA TGCGCCAGCAGCCAAGACTCCTTCGGGCCGCTTGGCCCTGAAGCTTTCTTT CASSQDSFGPLGPEAFF
NA TRBJ1-1 TRBV4-1 NA TGCGCCAGCAGCCAAGTTGGCACACCTTGGGCTTTCTTT CASSQVGTPWAFF
NA TRBJ1-2 TRBV7-8 NA TGTGCCAGCAGCTTAGTTTCCGGACAGCACTATGGCTACACCTTC CASSLVSGQHYGYTF
TRBD2 TRBJ2-7 TRBV27 NA TGTGCCAGCAGTCTTAGCGGGGGGGCCTCCTACGAGCAGTACTTC CASSLSGGASYEQYF
NA TRBJ2-7 TRBV11-2 NA TGTGCCAGCAGCTTAGCCACCTGGGGCTACTACGAGCAGTACTTC CASSLATWGYYEQYF
NA TRBJ2-7 TRBV2 NA TGTGCCAGCAGTGAAAACCAGGGCTGGTACGAGCAGTACTTC CASSENQGWYEQYF
NA TRBJ1-2 TRBV7-2 NA TGTGCCAGCAGCTCGAGTCGGGGGGACCCTCTAGGTGGCTACACCTTC CASSSSRGDPLGGYTF
NA TRBJ2-7 TRBV27 NA TGTGCCAGCAGTTTACCCGCGGGGAACGAGCAGTACTTC CASSLPAGNEQYF
TRBD1 TRBJ1-3 TRBV4-1 NA TGCGCCAGGCAGGGGGCGGGTGGAAACACCATATATTTT CARQGAGGNTIYF
TRBD1 TRBJ2-3 TRBV4-3 NA TGCGCCAGCAGCCCATCACAGGGGGAGCAAACAGATACGCAGTATTTT CASSPSQGEQTDTQYF
NA TRBJ2-2 TRBV2 NA TGTGCCAGCAGTGAAGCGTCTTACGCAGGGGAGCTGTTTTTT CASSEASYAGELFF
NA TRBJ2-3 TRBV7-9 NA TGTGCCAGCAGCGCAGAATGGACAGATACGCAGTATTTT CASSAEWTDTQYF
NA TRBJ2-5 TRBV13 NA TGTGCCAGCAGCTTACGCTTCAGGGGAGAGACCCAGTACTTC CASSLRFRGETQYF
NA TRBJ1-1 TRBV5-8 once TGTGCCAGCAGCTACGCGAACACTGAAGCTTTCTTT CASSYANTEAFF
NA TRBJ2-2 TRBV13 NA TGTGCCAGCAGCTTAGACGATGGGGGCACCGGGGAGCTGTTTTTT CASSLDDGGTGELFF
TRBD2 TRBJ2-1 TRBV6-5 NA TGTGCCAGCAGTTACTGGACTAGCGGGAGCGATGAGCAGTTCTTC CASSYWTSGSDEQFF
NA TRBJ2-7 TRBV4-3 NA TGCGCCAGCAGCCAAGATCTGGGTTACTACGAGCAGTACTTC CASSQDLGYYEQYF
NA TRBJ1-2 TRBV19 NA TGTGCCAGTAGTATTTATGGTGGAGAGGGGGTTTATGGCTACACCTTC CASSIYGGEGVYGYTF